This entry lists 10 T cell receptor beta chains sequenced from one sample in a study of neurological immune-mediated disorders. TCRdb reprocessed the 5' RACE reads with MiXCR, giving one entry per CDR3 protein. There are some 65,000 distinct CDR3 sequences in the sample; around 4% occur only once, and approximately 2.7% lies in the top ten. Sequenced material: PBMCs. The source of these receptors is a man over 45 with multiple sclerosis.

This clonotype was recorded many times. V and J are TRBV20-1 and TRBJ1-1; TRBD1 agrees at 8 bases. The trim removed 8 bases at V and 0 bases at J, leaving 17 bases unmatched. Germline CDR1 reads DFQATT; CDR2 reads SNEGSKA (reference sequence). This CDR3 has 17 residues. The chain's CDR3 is CSLTSSRTGMMNTEAFF. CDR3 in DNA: TGCAGTCTGACCTCCTCAAGGACAGGGATGATGAACACTGAAGCTTTCTTT.

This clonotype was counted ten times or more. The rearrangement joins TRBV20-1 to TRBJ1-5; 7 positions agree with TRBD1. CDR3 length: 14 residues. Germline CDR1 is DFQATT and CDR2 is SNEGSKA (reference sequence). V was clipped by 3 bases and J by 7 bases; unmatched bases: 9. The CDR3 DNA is TGCAGTGCTAGTTGGACAGGAATTCAACAGCCCCAGCATTTT. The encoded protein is CSASWTGIQQPQHF.

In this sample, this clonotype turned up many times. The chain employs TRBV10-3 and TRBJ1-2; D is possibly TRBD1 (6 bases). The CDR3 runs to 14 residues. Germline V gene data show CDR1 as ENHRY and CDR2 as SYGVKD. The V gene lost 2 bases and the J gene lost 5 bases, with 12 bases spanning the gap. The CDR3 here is CAISEPQGYYGYTF. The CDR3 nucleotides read TGTGCCATCAGTGAGCCTCAGGGGTATTATGGCTACACCTTC.

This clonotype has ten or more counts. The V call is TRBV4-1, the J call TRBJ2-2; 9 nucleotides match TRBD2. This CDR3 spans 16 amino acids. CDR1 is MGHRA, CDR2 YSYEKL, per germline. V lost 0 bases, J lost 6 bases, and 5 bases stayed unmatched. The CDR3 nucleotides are TGCGCCAGCAGCCAAGATCTGACTAGCGGATCCGGGGAGCTGTTTTTT. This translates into CASSQDLTSGSGELFF.

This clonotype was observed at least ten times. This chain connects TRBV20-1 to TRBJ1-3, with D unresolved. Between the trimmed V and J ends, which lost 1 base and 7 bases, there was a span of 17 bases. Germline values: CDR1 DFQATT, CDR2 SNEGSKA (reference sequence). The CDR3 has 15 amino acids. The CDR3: CSARGEEGLGNTIYF. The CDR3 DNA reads TGCAGTGCTAGAGGGGAGGAGGGCTTAGGGAACACCATATATTTT.

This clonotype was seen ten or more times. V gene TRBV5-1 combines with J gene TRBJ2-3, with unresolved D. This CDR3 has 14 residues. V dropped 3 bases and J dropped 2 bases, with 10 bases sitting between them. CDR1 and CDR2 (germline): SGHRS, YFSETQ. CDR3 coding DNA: TGCGCCAGCAGCTCCTTCAGAGACACAGATACGCAGTATTTT. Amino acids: CASSSFRDTDTQYF.

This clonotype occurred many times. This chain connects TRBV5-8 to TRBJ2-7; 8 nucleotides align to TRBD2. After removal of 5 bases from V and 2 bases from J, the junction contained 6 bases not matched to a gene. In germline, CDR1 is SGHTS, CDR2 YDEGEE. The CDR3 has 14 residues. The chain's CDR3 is CASRVAGITYEQYV. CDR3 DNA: TGTGCCAGCAGAGTAGCGGGGATAACCTACGAGCAGTACGTC.

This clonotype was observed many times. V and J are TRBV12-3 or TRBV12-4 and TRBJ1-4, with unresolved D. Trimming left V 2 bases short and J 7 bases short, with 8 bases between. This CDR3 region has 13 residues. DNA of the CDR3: TGTGCCAGCAGTTTATCTCCGAGTGAAAAACTGTTTTTT. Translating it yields CASSLSPSEKLFF.

This CDR3 reads CASSFSNWEGYTF. The CDR3 nucleotides read TGTGCCAGCAGCTTTTCGAACTGGGAGGGCTACACCTTC. The rearrangement joins TRBV7-2 to TRBJ1-2; the D is unclear. The V and J ends lost 3 bases and 8 bases respectively, with 13 bases between them. This CDR3 spans 13 amino acids. Germline CDR1 is SGHTA and CDR2 is FQGNSA. The variable domain in full, with the rest retrieved from reference TRBV7-2 and TRBJ1-2, is GAGVSQSPSNKVTEKGKDVELRCDPISGHTALYWYRQSLGQGLEFLIYFQGNSAPDKSGLPSDRFSAERTGGSVSTLTIQRTQQEDSAVYLCASSFSNWEGYTFGSGTRLTVV.

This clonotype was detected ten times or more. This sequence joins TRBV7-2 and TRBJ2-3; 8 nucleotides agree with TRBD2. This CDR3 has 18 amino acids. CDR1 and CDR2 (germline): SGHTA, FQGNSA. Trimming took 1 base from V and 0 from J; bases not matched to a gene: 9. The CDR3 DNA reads TGTGCCAGCAGCTTAGATCCGCCTAGCGGGTTTAGCACAGATACGCAGTATTTT. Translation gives CASSLDPPSGFSTDTQYF. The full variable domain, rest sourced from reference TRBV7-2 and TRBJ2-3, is GAGVSQSPSNKVTEKGKDVELRCDPISGHTALYWYRQSLGQGLEFLIYFQGNSAPDKSGLPSDRFSAERTGGSVSTLTIQRTQQEDSAVYLCASSLDPPSGFSTDTQYFGPGTRLTVL.